These 32 T cell receptor beta chains came from one sample sequenced in a study of T cells in Graves' hyperthyroidism and ophthalmopathy. RNA transcripts were the template for amplifying TCR beta CDR3 regions. TCR CDR3 underwent first-round RT-PCR with the HTBI primer set. TCRdb reanalysed the multiplex PCR reads using MiXCR and keeps one entry per CDR3 protein. The profile shows almost 500,000 distinct CDR3 sequences, less than 25% of them singletons. The specimen sequenced was blood. Receptors originate from a woman in her sixties or seventies with Graves' ophthalmopathy.

This clonotype occurred many times. V and J are TRBV6-1 and TRBJ2-1, with TRBD2 identical over 12 bases. The CDR3 sequence is 13 residues long. The junction had 4 bases not matched to a gene; V was cut back by 10 bases and J by 6 bases. CDR1 and CDR2 (germline): MNHNS, SASEGT. Here the CDR3 reads CAKTSGSANEQFF. DNA for the CDR3: TGTGCCAAGACTAGCGGGAGTGCCAATGAGCAGTTCTTC.

With respect to this clonotype: This may be a read error: a much more frequent sequence differs by one nucleotide. The chain recombines TRBV2 with TRBJ2-3; D gene uncertain. The CDR3 totals 14 residues. Trimming took 6 bases from V and 1 from J, leaving 11 bases between them. Looked up from germline, CDR1 is SNHLY and CDR2 is FYNNEI. The CDR3 protein is CASRPHSRTDTQYF. The CDR3 bases are TGTGCCAGCAGACCCCACAGCCGCACAGATACGCAGTATTTT. The full variable domain, completed using reference TRBV2 and TRBJ2-3, is EPEVTQTPSHQVTQMGQEVILRCVPISNHLYFYWYRQILGQKVEFLVSFYNNEISEKSEIFDDQFSVERPDGSNFTLKIRSTKLEDSAMYFCASRPHSRTDTQYFGPGTRLTVL.

The V call is TRBV14, the J call TRBJ2-5, with 14 bases identical to TRBD2. This CDR3 comprises 17 residues. V was clipped by 4 bases and J by 7 bases; unmatched bases: 11. CDR1 is SGHDN, CDR2 FVKESK, per germline. Here the CDR3 reads CASSLRLAGGDPGTQYF. Here the CDR3 DNA reads TGTGCCAGCAGCCTTCGACTAGCGGGAGGGGACCCCGGGACCCAGTACTTC.

V is TRBV30 and J is TRBJ1-5; D remains ambiguous. The CDR3 is 14 residues long. The V gene lost 0 bases and the J gene lost 7 bases, with 13 bases spanning the gap. CDR1 is GTSNPN, CDR2 SVGIG, per germline (reference sequence). Here the CDR3 DNA reads TGTGCCTGGAGTGTAGGGCAGCGAAGCCAGCCCCAGCATTTT. As protein: CAWSVGQRSQPQHF.

The sample holds many counts of this clonotype. V is TRBV28 and J is TRBJ1-2; D is unclear. V dropped 3 bases and J dropped 4 bases, with 15 bases sitting between them. The CDR3 consists of 15 residues. Germline V gives CDR1 MDHEN, CDR2 SYDVKM. The CDR3 DNA sequence: TGTGCCAGCAGTTTGGGATACCGTTCTATCTATGGCTACACCTTC. It codes for CASSLGYRSIYGYTF.

This chain joins TRBV20-1 and TRBJ1-2, with 10 bases identical to TRBD1. The CDR3 runs 18 residues. Germline V CDR1 and CDR2: DFQATT, SNEGSKA (reference sequence). The V segment lost 6 bases and the J segment 1 base; nucleotides outside the gene matches: 17. CDR3 bases: TGCAGTGCCAATCCCAGGGGACAGGGGACGGGGCTTAACTATGGCTACACCTTC. It encodes CSANPRGQGTGLNYGYTF.

This clonotype was observed at least ten times. This rearrangement joins TRBV3-1 to TRBJ2-7; D not certain. CDR1 and CDR2 (germline): LGHDT, YNNKEL (reference sequence). Deletions cut 3 bases from V and 6 bases from J, with 15 bases between. The CDR3 covers 14 residues. This CDR3 reads CASSQDPIPLEQYF. CDR3 DNA sequence: TGTGCCAGCAGCCAGGATCCCATCCCCCTCGAGCAGTACTTC.

The chain's CDR3 is CASSHRAPIAGETDTQYF. CDR3 sequence (DNA): TGTGCCAGCAGCCACCGAGCCCCAATAGCGGGAGAAACAGATACGCAGTATTTT. The chain links TRBV5-6 to TRBJ2-3; 9 bases align to TRBD2. Germline trimming cut 4 bases from V and 3 bases from J; bases unmatched to any gene: 15. This CDR3 has 18 residues. CDR1 and CDR2 from the germline V gene are SGHDT and YYEEEE.

This chain links TRBV10-3 with TRBJ2-5; D is perhaps TRBD1 (6 bases). The V and J ends lost 1 base and 4 bases respectively, with 13 bases between them. This CDR3 is built from 15 residues. Germline-derived CDR1 and CDR2 are ENHRY and SYGVKD. The CDR3 reads CAISELGHGGETQYF. The CDR3 nucleotides read TGTGCCATCAGTGAGTTGGGACACGGAGGAGAGACCCAGTACTTC.

The CDR3 protein is CSVLREGSGEQYF. As DNA, the CDR3 is TGCAGCGTTCTCCGGGAAGGGTCGGGCGAGCAGTACTTC. The chain recombines TRBV29-1 with TRBJ2-7; the D gene is possibly TRBD2 (5 bases). CDR3 length equals 13 residues. Trimming stripped 5 bases from V and 6 bases from J, with 17 bases between. Germline CDR1 is SQVTM and CDR2 is ANQGSEA.

As concerns this clonotype: This could be a read error, since a much larger clone is one nucleotide away. The V and J genes are TRBV6-2 or TRBV6-3 and TRBJ2-1; 10 positions match TRBD2. The CDR3 is made up of 14 amino acids. CDR1 is MNHEY, CDR2 SVGEGT, per germline. V lost 5 bases and J lost 4; bases outside the gene matches: 2. CDR3 sequence (DNA): TGTGCCAGCAGTGGACTAGCGGAGTACAATGAGCAGTTCTTC. Translation: CASSGLAEYNEQFF.

This clonotype turned up a few times. The V call is TRBV6-1, the J call TRBJ1-2, with unresolved D. V lost 5 bases, J lost 7 bases, and 14 bases lay in between. CDR1 and CDR2 from the germline V gene are MNHNS and SASEGT. The CDR3 is made up of 13 amino acids. The DNA for the CDR3 is TGTGCCAGCAGTCGCGAGATGGAACTTGGCTACACCTTC. It encodes CASSREMELGYTF.

This clonotype was found a few times. This chain uses TRBV7-2 with TRBJ2-1; D is possibly TRBD2 (5 bases). This CDR3 spans 17 amino acids. Between the trimmed V and J ends, which lost 1 base and 4 bases, there was a span of 17 bases. CDR1 SGHTA and CDR2 FQGNSA come from the germline V gene. The CDR3 DNA sequence: TGTGCCAGCAGCTTAGAGGTTGCGGGTTCCCTTTACAATGAGCAGTTCTTC. It is translated as CASSLEVAGSLYNEQFF.

This clonotype occurred many times. V and J are TRBV11-3 and TRBJ2-3; D is unclear. V was cut by 2 bases and J by 5 bases, with 8 bases left in between. Germline CDR1 SGHNT, CDR2 YENEEA. The CDR3 runs 13 residues. As DNA, the CDR3 is TGTGCCAGCAGCTTAAACAGCCTAGATACGCAGTATTTT. Its translation: CASSLNSLDTQYF.

The V gene is TRBV6-5, the J gene TRBJ2-7, with 7 bases matching TRBD2. J lost 6 bases, V lost 4 bases, and 3 bases had no gene match. CDR3 length: 12 amino acids. Germline CDR1 and CDR2: MNHEY and SVGAGI. The CDR3 here is CASSSGTTEQYF. The CDR3 coding sequence is TGTGCCAGCAGTTCCGGGACTACCGAGCAGTACTTC.

This clonotype was observed many times. The chain combines TRBV28 with TRBJ2-7; 7 nucleotides align to TRBD2. The V gene's germline CDR1 is MDHEN and CDR2 SYDVKM. The J segment lost 3 bases and the V segment lost 3 bases, leaving 8 bases of the junction unmatched. The CDR3 has 15 amino acids. The CDR3 protein is CASSFGGRGVYEQYF. Written as DNA, the CDR3 is TGTGCCAGCAGTTTTGGCGGGAGAGGTGTCTACGAGCAGTACTTC.

This clonotype was detected only a few times. J is TRBJ2-7 and V is TRBV7-9, with unresolved D. The germline CDR1 and CDR2 sequences are SEHNR and FQNEAQ (reference sequence). The V end lost 1 base, the J end lost 5 bases, and 12 bases lay between the germline ends. The CDR3 runs 14 residues. As DNA, the CDR3 is TGTGCCAGCAGCTTAGGACTCGGGTCCCACGAGCAGTACTTC. This sequence encodes CASSLGLGSHEQYF.

This clonotype has a handful of counts. The rearrangement links TRBV11-2 to TRBJ1-2; 7 positions agree with TRBD1. V gave up 5 bases and J gave up 5 bases; unmatched junction bases: 14. CDR3 length equals 16 residues. The germline V gene encodes CDR1 SGHAT and CDR2 FQNNGV. The CDR3 reads CASSRTGRGSYYGYTF. The CDR3 DNA reads TGTGCCAGCAGCCGAACCGGCAGGGGGTCTTATTATGGCTACACCTTC.

The sample holds a few counts of this clonotype. The chain employs TRBV10-3 and TRBJ1-2; maybe TRBD1 (6 bases). This CDR3 comprises 13 residues. The germline V gene has CDR1 ENHRY and CDR2 SYGVKD. The V gene lost 5 bases and the J gene lost 6 bases, with 13 bases spanning the gap. The CDR3 is CAISLQGLDGYTF. The CDR3 bases are TGTGCCATCAGTTTACAGGGTCTGGATGGCTACACCTTC.

This clonotype was counted at least ten times. The gene calls are TRBV3-1 and TRBJ1-4; D is possibly TRBD1 (5 bases). This CDR3 is 14 amino acids long. Per the germline V gene, CDR1 is LGHDT and CDR2 is YNNKEL (reference sequence). V shed 6 bases and J shed 8 bases, with 16 bases lying between them. The CDR3 is CASSVLRDDEKLFF. CDR3 nucleotides: TGTGCCAGCAGTGTTTTGCGGGACGACGAAAAACTGTTTTTT.

A few counts support this clonotype. The chain links TRBV3-1 to TRBJ2-7; tentatively, D is TRBD1 (6 bases). Germline V gene sequence: CDR1 LGHDT, CDR2 YNNKEL (reference sequence). The CDR3 is 16 amino acids. V lost 1 base to trimming and J lost 1 base, with 14 bases between them. As DNA, the CDR3 is TGTGCCAGCAGCCAAGGGAGCCGAACAGGGTCCTACGAGCAGTACTTC. This gives the protein CASSQGSRTGSYEQYF.

Only a few counts were recorded for this clonotype. The chain employs TRBV11-2 and TRBJ1-6; 8 positions match TRBD1. CDR3 length equals 14 residues. Germline-derived CDR1 and CDR2 are SGHAT and FQNNGV. J gave up 9 bases and V 3 bases, and 4 bases lay outside the gene matches. CDR3 DNA: TGTGCCAGCAGCTTTGGACAGGGTGCTTCACCCCTCCACTTT. It encodes CASSFGQGASPLHF.

This clonotype has ten or more counts. V is TRBV12-3 or TRBV12-4 and J is TRBJ2-1; D might be TRBD1 (6 bases). The CDR3 sequence is 18 residues long. The V gene lost 5 bases and the J gene lost 1 base, with 21 bases spanning the gap. The CDR3 sequence is CASSPPLGASPSYNEQFF. For the CDR3, the DNA is TGTGCCAGCAGTCCCCCCTTGGGGGCTAGCCCTTCCTACAATGAGCAGTTCTTC.

The V gene is TRBV25-1, the J gene TRBJ2-3, with D perhaps TRBD1 (6 bases). The CDR3 length is 14 residues. The V end was cut by 4 bases, the J end by 2 bases, with 10 bases between. CDR1 is MGHDK, CDR2 SYGVNS, per germline. For the CDR3, the DNA is TGTGCCAGCAGTGCTCGACAGGCCACAGATACGCAGTATTTT. This sequence encodes CASSARQATDTQYF.

At least ten counts were recorded for this clonotype. J is TRBJ2-5 and V is TRBV6-2 or TRBV6-3, with TRBD2 matching 10 bases. V shed 6 bases and J 5 bases; nucleotides not matched to a gene: 9. The CDR3 spans 15 residues. The V gene's germline CDR1 is MNHEY and CDR2 SVGEGT. CDR3 DNA: TGTGCCAGCAGGACAGAGCGGGAGGGCATGGAGACCCAGTACTTC. Translation gives CASRTEREGMETQYF.

This clonotype was seen more than once but under ten times. V gene TRBV6-2 or TRBV6-3 combines with J gene TRBJ1-5; D gene ambiguous. Trimming stripped 0 bases from V and 0 bases from J, with 9 bases between. Per the germline V gene, CDR1 is MNHEY and CDR2 is SVGEGT. CDR3 size: 16 residues. CDR3 sequence (DNA): TGTGCCAGCAGTTACTCGGCACCTTATAGCAATCAGCCCCAGCATTTT. This gives the protein CASSYSAPYSNQPQHF.

Ten or more counts support this clonotype. The chain joins TRBV20-1 to TRBJ2-3; D unresolved. The germline gives CDR1 DFQATT, CDR2 SNEGSKA (reference sequence). V was shortened by 3 bases and J by 4 bases, with 14 bases between the two germline ends. The CDR3 is 14 amino acids. The DNA of the CDR3 is TGCAGTGCTAGCCCTCTAACTCGCGCAGATACGCAGTATTTT. This translates into CSASPLTRADTQYF.

This clonotype came up many times. The rearrangement links TRBV11-2 to TRBJ1-6; D is ambiguous. The CDR3 extends over 13 amino acids. Trimming left V 1 base short and J 11 bases short, with 9 bases between. Germline CDR1 reads SGHAT; CDR2 reads FQNNGV. In DNA, the CDR3 is TGTGCCAGCAGCTTAGTAGAAGGTGCACCCCTCCACTTT. It encodes CASSLVEGAPLHF.

The gene calls are TRBV6-2 or TRBV6-3 and TRBJ1-5; D unresolved. The CDR3 contains 12 residues. V dropped 2 bases and J dropped 7 bases, with 6 bases sitting between them. Looked up from germline, CDR1 is MNHEY and CDR2 is SVGEGT. Written as DNA, the CDR3 is TGTGCCAGCAGTTACATACACCAGCCCCAGCATTTT. It specifies CASSYIHQPQHF.

This clonotype came up a few times. V is TRBV5-1 and J is TRBJ2-3; tentative D call: TRBD1 (5 bases). CDR1 is SGHRS, CDR2 YFSETQ, per germline. Trimming stripped 4 bases from V and 3 bases from J, with 15 bases between. This CDR3 is built from 15 residues. CDR3: CASSPSVPGTDTQYF. The CDR3 DNA is TGCGCCAGCAGCCCCTCCGTACCAGGGACAGATACGCAGTATTTT.

The chain employs TRBV2 and TRBJ2-2; D is undetermined. CDR1 SNHLY and CDR2 FYNNEI come from the germline V gene. This CDR3 has 11 amino acids. CDR3 in DNA: TGTGCGACGGACGGGTTTGGGGAGCTGTTTTTT. As protein: CATDGFGELFF.

V and J are TRBV15 and TRBJ2-3; D is possibly TRBD1 (5 bases). The CDR3 is made up of 14 amino acids. V was shortened by 0 bases and J by 3 bases, with 7 bases between the two germline ends. Germline V gene lookup returns CDR1 LNHNV and CDR2 YYDKDF (reference sequence). The CDR3, as DNA: TGTGCCACCAGCAGAGATCCAGGGACAGATACGCAGTATTTT. Its protein product is CATSRDPGTDTQYF.